A single sample gave rise to the 21 T cell receptor beta chains below, sequenced in a study of T-cell memory formation after mild COVID-19. TCRdb reanalysed the 5' RACE reads using MiXCR and keeps one entry per CDR3 protein. Among fewer than 650,000 distinct CDR3 sequences listed, roughly 20% were seen once. Sequences were obtained from PBMCs or a T cell subset sorted from them (not recorded which). The receptors come from an adult woman who had mild COVID-19 (a few samples of this study predate the infection). Cell type and time point are not known.

A few counts support this clonotype. The J gene is TRBJ2-7, the V gene TRBV20-1, with a possible D match to TRBD2 (6 bases). This CDR3 contains 13 residues. Germline CDR1 is DFQATT and CDR2 is SNEGSKA (reference sequence). V was shortened by 2 bases and J by 2 bases, with 10 bases between the two germline ends. The CDR3 coding sequence is TGCAGTGCTAGACGGGAGACGACCTACGAGCAGTACTTC. It codes for CSARRETTYEQYF.

This clonotype was counted between two and nine times. The V and J genes are TRBV6-2 or TRBV6-3 and TRBJ2-5; 7 bases align to TRBD1. Germline V CDR1 and CDR2: MNHEY, SVGEGT. CDR3 length: 13 residues. V trimming: 2 bases; J trimming: 13 bases; junction bases outside the gene matches: 10. The CDR3 reads CASSYDRVTDRYF. In DNA, the CDR3 is TGTGCCAGCAGTTACGACAGGGTAACGGACCGGTACTTC.

The chain combines TRBV25-1 with TRBJ1-1; D unclear. This CDR3 comprises 15 residues. V shed 5 bases and J shed 3 bases, with 16 bases lying between them. Germline assignment: CDR1 MGHDK and CDR2 SYGVNS. The CDR3 DNA reads as TGTGCCAGCAGTTCCCACTACCCAATGGACACTGAAGCTTTCTTT. Encoded protein: CASSSHYPMDTEAFF.

This clonotype was seen a few times. The chain carries TRBV20-1 and TRBJ1-4; D not certain. The V gene's germline CDR1 is DFQATT and CDR2 SNEGSKA (reference sequence). Trimming stripped 8 bases from V and 0 bases from J, with 10 bases between. The CDR3 is made up of 13 amino acids. The CDR3 loop is CSSVPATNEKLFF. In DNA, the CDR3 is TGCAGTTCAGTCCCTGCAACTAATGAAAAACTGTTTTTT.

The chain is built from TRBV27 and TRBJ2-7; TRBD1 matches 8 bases. V lost 5 bases and J lost 2; bases outside the gene matches: 8. CDR3 length: 15 amino acids. Germline CDR1 is MNHEY and CDR2 is SMNVEV (reference sequence). CDR3 protein: CASSPYGQGTYEQYF. The CDR3 DNA reads TGTGCCAGCAGTCCCTACGGACAGGGAACCTACGAGCAGTACTTC.

In this sample, this clonotype turned up a few times. This chain links TRBV9 with TRBJ1-2; TRBD1 agrees at 9 bases. V gave up 3 bases and J gave up 8 bases; unmatched junction bases: 11. Germline CDR1 and CDR2: SGDLS and YYNGEE. The length of the CDR3 is 15 residues. This chain's CDR3 is CASSGTGDRVFGYTF. The CDR3 coding sequence is TGTGCCAGCAGCGGCACGGGGGACAGGGTGTTCGGCTACACCTTC. Supplemented by reference TRBV9 and TRBJ1-2, the full variable domain reads DSGVTQTPKHLITATGQRVTLRCSPRSGDLSVYWYQQSLDQGLQFLIQYYNGEERAKGNILERFSAQQFPDLHSELNLSSLELGDSALYFCASSGTGDRVFGYTFGSGTRLTVV.

This clonotype was seen at least ten times. The chain links TRBV7-3 to TRBJ1-1, with a tentative D call TRBD1 (5 bases). The V and J ends lost 4 bases and 1 base respectively, with 13 bases between them. The CDR3 loop spans 15 amino acids. Looked up from germline, CDR1 is SGHTA and CDR2 is FQGTGA. CDR3 in DNA: TGTGCCAGCAGCTCGGCGGGACTCGGGAACACTGAAGCTTTCTTT. Its protein product is CASSSAGLGNTEAFF. Variable domain in full (rest from reference TRBV7-3 and TRBJ1-1): GAGVSQTPSNKVTEKGKYVELRCDPISGHTALYWYRQSLGQGPEFLIYFQGTGAADDSGLPNDRFFAVRPEGSVSTLKIQRTERGDSAVYLCASSSAGLGNTEAFFGQGTRLTVV.

On this clonotype: One end of the junction fails to match germline, which may point to a read error. The J gene is TRBJ2-3, the V gene TRBV12-3 or TRBV12-4; TRBD1 agrees at 8 bases. The length of the CDR3 is 13 residues. This CDR3 reads CASGRGLGDKQYF. DNA of the CDR3: TGTGCCAGCGGCAGGGGGCTCGGAGATAAGCAGTATTTT.

This clonotype has only a few counts. The V call is TRBV5-1, the J call TRBJ2-3; 9 bases map to TRBD1. Germline assignment: CDR1 SGHRS and CDR2 YFSETQ. The CDR3 is 17 amino acids. V shed 0 bases and J 2 bases; nucleotides not matched to a gene: 7. The CDR3 loop reads CASSLGDRALSTDTQYF. The CDR3 DNA sequence: TGCGCCAGCAGCTTGGGGGACAGGGCATTGTCCACAGATACGCAGTATTTT.

The chain couples TRBV14 to TRBJ2-7; D might be TRBD2 (6 bases). CDR3 size: 15 residues. The V end was cut by 3 bases, the J end by 2 bases, with 14 bases between. Germline CDR1 and CDR2: SGHDN and FVKESK. CDR3 amino acids: CASSQGLGLAYEQYF. CDR3 in DNA: TGTGCCAGCAGCCAGGGTTTGGGACTTGCCTACGAGCAGTACTTC.

The chain has TRBV19 and TRBJ2-2; 7 positions match TRBD1. Germline V gene lookup returns CDR1 LNHDA and CDR2 SQIVND (reference sequence). V was clipped by 3 bases and J by 3 bases; unmatched bases: 4. The CDR3 is 15 residues long. CDR3 region: CASSIEGADTGELFF. The CDR3 coding sequence is TGTGCCAGTAGTATTGAGGGGGCCGACACCGGGGAGCTGTTTTTT.

This clonotype was detected only a few times. The rearrangement uses TRBV5-6 and TRBJ1-2; D is uncertain. Trimming took off 1 base at V and 6 bases at J, with 7 bases between the two ends. Germline V lookup: CDR1 SGHDT, CDR2 YYEEEE. The CDR3 length is 12 residues. CDR3 nucleotides: TGTGCCAGCAGCTTGAGATGGGATGGCTACACCTTC. Protein sequence: CASSLRWDGYTF.

The sample holds many counts of this clonotype. V is TRBV2 and J is TRBJ2-2; D uncertain. Per germline, CDR1 SNHLY and CDR2 FYNNEI. CDR3 length: 13 residues. V was clipped by 4 bases and J by 7 bases, with 10 bases between them. The CDR3 loop is CASSARVVGELFF. The CDR3 DNA follows: TGTGCCAGCAGTGCCCGGGTTGTCGGGGAGCTGTTTTTT.

This clonotype was seen many times. The rearrangement links TRBV7-2 to TRBJ2-3; no clear D gene. Germline-derived CDR1 and CDR2 are SGHTA and FQGNSA. Trimming removed 1 base from V and 0 bases from J, with 8 bases in between. The CDR3 spans 15 residues. CDR3 bases: TGTGCCAGCAGCTTAGGCAGAACCAGCACAGATACGCAGTATTTT. This gives the protein CASSLGRTSTDTQYF.

This clonotype was seen ten or more times. This chain joins TRBV4-1 and TRBJ1-4, with 8 bases that match TRBD1. The germline gives CDR1 MGHRA, CDR2 YSYEKL. The CDR3 loop spans 16 amino acids. Unmatched junction bases numbered 13, after V lost 1 base and J lost 12 bases. CDR3 amino acids: CASSQAPTGGLLELFF. CDR3 DNA: TGCGCCAGCAGCCAAGCCCCCACAGGGGGACTTTTGGAACTGTTTTTT.

V is TRBV15 and J is TRBJ1-6; D remains unclear. This CDR3 has 16 amino acids. Germline lookup yields CDR1 LNHNV and CDR2 YYDKDF (reference sequence). V lost 2 bases, J lost 7 bases, and 15 bases lay in between. The CDR3 DNA is TGTGCCACCAGCAGAACAACGGGCTTTTCGAATTCACCCCTCCACTTT. This translates into CATSRTTGFSNSPLHF.

This clonotype was detected a few times. The chain combines TRBV13 with TRBJ2-1; TRBD2 agrees at 14 bases. V was pared by 2 bases and J by 8 bases, with 5 bases of the junction left unmatched. The CDR3 extends over 16 amino acids. The germline gives CDR1 PRHDT, CDR2 FYEKMQ (reference sequence). This CDR3 is CASSLLGTSGGDEQFF. The CDR3 DNA sequence: TGTGCCAGCAGCTTACTAGGGACTAGCGGGGGCGATGAGCAGTTCTTC.

This clonotype showed up just once. V and J are TRBV20-1 and TRBJ2-3; D may be TRBD2 (5 bases). The CDR3 runs to 16 residues. CDR1 is DFQATT and CDR2 is SNEGSKA in the germline V gene (reference sequence). Trimming shortened V by 0 bases and J by 2 bases, and 15 bases separated the two germline ends. CDR3 in DNA: TGCAGTGCTAGAGATGAGGGAATCGCCTTCACAGATACGCAGTATTTT. This translates into CSARDEGIAFTDTQYF.

This clonotype appeared a few times. The chain recombines TRBV15 with TRBJ2-1; D may be TRBD1 or TRBD2 (5 bases each). The CDR3 spans 12 residues. The V end was cut by 0 bases, the J end by 8 bases, with 5 bases between. The germline V gene encodes CDR1 LNHNV and CDR2 YYDKDF (reference sequence). CDR3 DNA sequence: TGTGCCACCAGCAGAGAGGGACATGAGCAGTTCTTC. This gives the protein CATSREGHEQFF.

This clonotype showed up just a few times. The V gene is TRBV24-1, the J gene TRBJ2-1, with D uncertain. The germline gives CDR1 KGHDR, CDR2 SFDVKD. With 4 bases removed from V and 8 bases from J, the gap between germline ends came to 14 bases. The CDR3 length is 14 residues. DNA of the CDR3: TGTGCCACCAGTGACCTCATAGCTGGCCATGAGCAGTTCTTC. Encoded protein: CATSDLIAGHEQFF.

In its sample, this clonotype was seen a few times. The chain carries TRBV14 and TRBJ2-1; D might be TRBD1 or TRBD2, each matching 5 bases. CDR3 length: 14 amino acids. V lost 1 base to trimming and J lost 9 bases, with 13 bases between them. The germline V gene has CDR1 SGHDN and CDR2 FVKESK. The CDR3 is CASSQAGPDSEQFF. As DNA, the CDR3 is TGTGCCAGCAGCCAAGCGGGGCCCGACAGTGAGCAGTTCTTC.